Following are 5 T cell receptor beta chains from one sample sequenced in a study of CD4 T cells in relation to SARS-CoV-2 and coronaviruses. CD4+ T cells from unexposed donors were obtained before the COVID-19 pandemic (2011-2018). After about 11 days of culture, CD4+ T cells were isolated. Their cognate antigens are unknown. TCRdb's table, derived via immunoSEQ multiplex PCR, lists solely in-frame clones and lacks some. The repertoire consists of 20,000 to 25,000 clones, with 70% to 80% occurring once and the leading ten covering around a fifth. Sequencing input: CD4+ T cells from PBMCs, cultured in vitro. These receptors were collected from a human donor in good health.

The sample holds a few counts of this clone. CDR3 sequence: CASSSRPGREQFF. The CDR3 DNA reads as TGTGCCAGCAGCTCCCGACCCGGCAGAGAGCAGTTCTTC. The chain employs TRBV7-3 and TRBJ2-1; no reliable D call. V dropped 4 bases and J dropped 10 bases, with 14 bases sitting between them. In germline, CDR1 is SGHTA, CDR2 FQGTGA. The CDR3 covers 13 residues.

In its sample, this clone is medium-sized. This chain joins TRBV5-1 and TRBJ2-1; D unresolved. Germline V lookup: CDR1 SGHRS, CDR2 YFSETQ. The germline V and J ends were trimmed by 0 bases and 1 base, with 11 bases remaining between them. The CDR3 has 16 amino acids. The CDR3: CASSLEAANSYNEQFF. CDR3 in DNA: TGCGCCAGCAGCTTGGAGGCAGCAAATTCCTACAATGAGCAGTTCTTC.

The chain is built from TRBV7-3 and TRBJ2-5, with TRBD2 matching over 14 bases. After removal of 5 bases from V and 7 bases from J, the junction contained 9 bases not matched to a gene. Germline assignment: CDR1 SGHTA and CDR2 FQGTGA. The CDR3 has 16 amino acids. The CDR3 DNA is TGTGCCAGCAGCGCCCCGACTAGCGGGGGGGATTGGACCCAGTACTTC. This translates into CASSAPTSGGDWTQYF.

The rearrangement links TRBV5-1 to TRBJ2-2; D is tentatively TRBD1 or TRBD2 (5 bases each). CDR1 and CDR2 from the germline V gene are SGHRS and YFSETQ. The CDR3 contains 17 residues. Trimming left V 0 bases short and J 4 bases short, with 16 bases between. CDR3 loop: CASSLEEGYGPTGELFF. For the CDR3, the DNA is TGCGCCAGCAGCTTGGAAGAGGGGTATGGCCCCACCGGGGAGCTGTTTTTT. Full variable domain (remainder filled in from reference TRBV5-1 and TRBJ2-2): KAGVTQTPRYLIKTRGQQVTLSCSPISGHRSVSWYQQTPGQGLQFLFEYFSETQRNKGNFPGRFSGRQFSNSRSEMNVSTLELGDSALYLCASSLEEGYGPTGELFFGEGSRLTVL.

The J gene is TRBJ2-4, the V gene TRBV3-1 (or the pseudogene TRBV3-2); 10 bases match TRBD1. The CDR3 is 16 residues long. CDR1 and CDR2 from the germline V gene are LGHDT and YNNKEL (reference sequence). The J segment lost 10 bases and the V segment lost 4 bases, leaving 13 bases of the junction unmatched. The CDR3, as DNA: TGTGCCAGCAGCCGGGGAGGGACAGGGGCCGTCCTTATTCAGTACTTC. Its protein product is CASSRGGTGAVLIQYF.